This T cell receptor beta chain was recorded in a study of T cell responses to AZD1222 COVID-19 vaccine. On this clone: Its antigen is unidentified.

Sequenced by immunoSEQ multiplex PCR; TCRdb stores in-frame clones only, minus some. The table includes some 70,000 clones, 75% to 85% detected once. Study-wide findings and caveats: Spike-specific TCR breadth rose after two AZD1222 doses, and depth rose as well.

This specimen was peripheral blood, taken on day 0 of AZD1222 vaccination. The TCR originated in an adult in good health.

The CDR3 spells CASSFGKGNTIYF. In DNA form, the CDR3 reads TGTGCCAGCAGCTTTGGCAAGGGAAACACCATATATTTT. The chain couples TRBV5-4 to TRBJ1-3; D unresolved. The CDR3 is made up of 13 amino acids. Trimming took off 2 bases at V and 4 bases at J, with 7 bases between the two ends. Germline CDR1 reads SGHNT; CDR2 reads YYREEE (reference sequence). Together with reference TRBV5-4 and TRBJ1-3, the CDR3 gives the full variable domain: ETGVTQSPTHLIKTRGQQVTLRCSSQSGHNTVSWYQQALGQGPQFIFQYYREEENGRGNFPPRFSGLQFPNYSSELNVNALELDDSALYLCASSFGKGNTIYFGEGSWLTVV.